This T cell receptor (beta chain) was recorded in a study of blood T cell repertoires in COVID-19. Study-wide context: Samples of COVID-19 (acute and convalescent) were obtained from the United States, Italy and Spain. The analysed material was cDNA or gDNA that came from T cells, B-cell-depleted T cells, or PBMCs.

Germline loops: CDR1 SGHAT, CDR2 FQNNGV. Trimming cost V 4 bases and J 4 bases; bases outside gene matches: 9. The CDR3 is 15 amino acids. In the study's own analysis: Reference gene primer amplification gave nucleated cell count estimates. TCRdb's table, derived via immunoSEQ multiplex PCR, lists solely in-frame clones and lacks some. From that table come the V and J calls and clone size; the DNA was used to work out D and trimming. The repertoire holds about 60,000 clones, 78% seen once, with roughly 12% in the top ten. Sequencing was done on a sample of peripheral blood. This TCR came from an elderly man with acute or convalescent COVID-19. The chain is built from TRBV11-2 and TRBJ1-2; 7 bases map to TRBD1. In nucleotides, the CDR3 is TGTGCCAGCAGCTCGTACAGGGGTTCTGGCTATGGCTACACCTTC. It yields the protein CASSSYRGSGYGYTF.